This T cell receptor (beta chain) derives from a study of PD-1 blockade in classical Hodgkin lymphoma. Germline values: CDR1 MRHNA, CDR2 SNTAGT. The CDR3 has 14 residues. Using immunoSEQ multiplex PCR, the repertoire was profiled, and TCRdb retains in-frame clones only, with some absent. Of around 25,000 clones in the sample, 70% to 80% are singletons; the top ten hold roughly 6.7%. Comment on this clone: Its antigen is still unknown.

Study findings and constraints: The CD4+ diversity rise by C4D1 was clearest in complete responders. Newly diagnosed patients and complete responders had comparable diversity at baseline.

Each patient experienced a relapse that followed autologous stem cell transplantation, and brentuximab vedotin exposure varied. The sample consisted of peripheral blood mononuclear cells (PBMCs), taken at baseline. The TCR originated in a human donor with classical Hodgkin lymphoma. The V and J genes are TRBV6-4 and TRBJ2-5; D unresolved. The end of the DNA fits TRBJ2-7 better, so the J call may be wrong. In DNA, the CDR3 is TGTGCCAGCAGTGACAGGGTCCCCTCCTACGAGCAGTACTTC. Amino acid sequence: CASSDRVPSYEQYF.